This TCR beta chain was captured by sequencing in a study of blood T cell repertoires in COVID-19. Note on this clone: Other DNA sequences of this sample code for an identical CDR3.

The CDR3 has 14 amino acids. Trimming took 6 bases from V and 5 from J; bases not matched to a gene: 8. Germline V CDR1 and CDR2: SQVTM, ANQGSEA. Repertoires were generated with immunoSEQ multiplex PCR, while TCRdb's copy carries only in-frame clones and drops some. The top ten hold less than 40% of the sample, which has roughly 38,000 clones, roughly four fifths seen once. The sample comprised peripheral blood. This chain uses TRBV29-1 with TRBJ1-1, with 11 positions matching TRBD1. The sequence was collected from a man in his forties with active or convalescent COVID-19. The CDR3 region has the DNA TGCAGCGTGGTCCCCGGGACAGGGGGGACTGAAGCTTTCTTT. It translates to CSVVPGTGGTEAFF.